These 10 T cell receptor beta chains share one sample of origin, sequenced in a study of response to subunit inactivated influenza vaccine. TCRdb recomputed calls from the RT-PCR reads with MiXCR, one row per CDR3 protein. This table holds just under 250,000 distinct CDR3 sequences, about 12% found once. The sample consisted of non-naive T cells sorted from PBMCs, taken around two weeks before vaccination. All receptors come from a man aged 45 to 65 who received an inactivated influenza vaccine.

This clonotype showed up many times. This sequence joins TRBV6-5 and TRBJ1-1; no reliable D call. V lost 3 bases, J lost 3 bases, and 8 bases lay in between. The CDR3 runs 13 residues. Germline values: CDR1 MNHEY, CDR2 SVGAGI. DNA for the CDR3: TGTGCCAGCAGTTATTATCCTTACACTGAAGCTTTCTTT. Translating it yields CASSYYPYTEAFF.

This chain connects TRBV28 to TRBJ2-5; possibly TRBD2 for D (5 bases). The V gene lost 5 bases and the J gene lost 0 bases, with 13 bases spanning the gap. Germline CDR1 MDHEN, CDR2 SYDVKM. The CDR3 spans 15 residues. The CDR3 DNA follows: TGTGCCAGCAGTACTAGGGCCTTGTACCAAGAGACCCAGTACTTC. It encodes CASSTRALYQETQYF.

This clonotype was observed many times. V is TRBV21-1 and J is TRBJ2-5. TRBV21-1 is listed as a pseudogene. The CDR3 is 13 residues long. CDR3 loop: CASSKLNQETQYF. CDR3 bases: TGTGCCAGCAGCAAGCTTAACCAAGAGACCCAGTACTTC.

This clonotype was seen only a few times. The genes are TRBV3-1 and TRBJ2-2, with D maybe TRBD2 (5 bases). This CDR3 is 17 amino acids long. In germline, CDR1 is LGHDT, CDR2 YNNKEL (reference sequence). V lost 1 base to trimming and J lost 3 bases, with 15 bases between them. The CDR3 region is CASSQAGIRVDTGELFF. The CDR3 DNA reads TGTGCCAGCAGCCAAGCCGGGATAAGGGTTGACACCGGGGAGCTGTTTTTT.

This chain connects TRBV20-1 to TRBJ2-1; TRBD2 agrees at 9 bases. The germline gives CDR1 DFQATT, CDR2 SNEGSKA (reference sequence). The V gene end was trimmed by 4 bases and the J gene end by 4 bases; junction bases not matched to a gene: 5. This CDR3 has 14 residues. This chain's CDR3 is CSAISGGQYNEQFF. The CDR3 DNA follows: TGCAGTGCTATTAGCGGGGGCCAGTACAATGAGCAGTTCTTC.

This clonotype was found a few times. The gene calls are TRBV29-1 and TRBJ2-3; 12 bases are shared with TRBD2. Losses at the gene ends were 3 bases for V and 6 bases for J; bases not matched to a gene: 4. From germline, CDR1 is SQVTM and CDR2 ANQGSEA. There are 14 residues in the CDR3. The DNA for the CDR3 is TGCAGCGTTGAGGCTAGCGGGAGGGGTGATACGCAGTATTTT. Translated: CSVEASGRGDTQYF.

This clonotype was counted ten times or more. The chain employs TRBV20-1 and TRBJ1-3; D is possibly TRBD1 (5 bases). CDR1 DFQATT and CDR2 SNEGSKA come from the germline V gene (reference sequence). This CDR3 comprises 13 residues. Trimming left V 6 bases short and J 2 bases short, with 11 bases between. CDR3 sequence: CSAPGSAGNTIYF. The CDR3 DNA reads TGCAGTGCCCCAGGGTCTGCTGGAAACACCATATATTTT.

J is TRBJ2-5 and V is TRBV20-1; 9 positions match TRBD2. The CDR3 consists of 14 residues. In germline, CDR1 is DFQATT, CDR2 SNEGSKA (reference sequence). Unmatched junction bases numbered 6, after V lost 0 bases and J lost 7 bases. CDR3 in amino acids: CSAREAGLAGTQYF. The CDR3 DNA follows: TGCAGTGCTAGAGAGGCGGGACTAGCAGGGACCCAGTACTTC.

This clonotype has ten or more counts. The rearrangement links TRBV12-3 or TRBV12-4 to TRBJ1-4; D may be TRBD1 (6 bases). The CDR3 contains 15 residues. Deletions cut 3 bases from V and 7 bases from J, with 15 bases between. In nucleotides, the CDR3 is TGTGCCAGCAGTTTCGCGGGGGCGCGGGTTGAAAAACTGTTTTTT. This codes for CASSFAGARVEKLFF.

In this sample, this clonotype turned up a few times. The CDR3 DNA reads as TGTGCCTGGAGTGTCAGAGGCAGGGTCGCCTATGGCTACACCTTC. Protein: CAWSVRGRVAYGYTF. The chain links TRBV30 to TRBJ1-2; a possible D gene is TRBD1 (5 bases). Trimming shortened V by 0 bases and J by 4 bases, and 15 bases separated the two germline ends. The germline V gene has CDR1 GTSNPN and CDR2 SVGIG (reference sequence). The CDR3 loop spans 15 amino acids.